One and the same sample provided the 17 T cell receptor beta chains below, sequenced in a study of OX40 agonist ivuxolimab in advanced cancers. Only in-frame clones appear in the TCRdb table, and some are missing; sequencing was by immunoSEQ multiplex PCR. The table includes approximately 64,000 clones, roughly 83% detected once. The sample here was CD4+ or CD8+ T cells sorted from blood, taken in a trial of the OX40 agonist ivuxolimab. These receptors all come from an adult with an advanced solid tumor such as melanoma, head and neck, liver or kidney cancer.

The genes are TRBV7-9 and TRBJ1-6; TRBD1 is a possible D gene (6 bases). This CDR3 is 16 amino acids long. Trimming removed 3 bases at V and 2 bases at J, with 11 bases between. Germline CDR1 SEHNR, CDR2 FQNEAQ (reference sequence). The CDR3 sequence: CASSLGGKTYNSPLHF. Written as DNA, the CDR3 is TGTGCCAGCAGCTTGGGGGGCAAAACCTATAATTCACCCCTCCACTTT.

This clone was seen only a few times. DNA of the CDR3: TGTGCTAGTGTCCCAGAGACAGTTTTTACCTACGAGCAGTACTTC. Encoded protein: CASVPETVFTYEQYF. The chain couples TRBV12-5 to TRBJ2-7; D is perhaps TRBD1 (5 bases). Trimming removed 7 bases at V and 2 bases at J, with 18 bases between. Germline-derived CDR1 and CDR2 are LGHNT and FRNRAP. This CDR3 spans 15 amino acids.

This chain connects TRBV9 to TRBJ2-2; 11 bases map to TRBD2. The J segment lost 4 bases and the V segment lost 3 bases, leaving 5 bases of the junction unmatched. This CDR3 is 16 amino acids long. Germline CDR1 SGDLS, CDR2 YYNGEE. In DNA, the CDR3 is TGTGCCAGCAGCGCTAGCGGGGGGTCGGTCACCGGGGAGCTGTTTTTT. The encoded protein is CASSASGGSVTGELFF. Full variable domain (remainder filled in from reference TRBV9 and TRBJ2-2): DSGVTQTPKHLITATGQRVTLRCSPRSGDLSVYWYQQSLDQGLQFLIQYYNGEERAKGNILERFSAQQFPDLHSELNLSSLELGDSALYFCASSASGGSVTGELFFGEGSRLTVL.

The V call is TRBV5-1, the J call TRBJ1-1; no definite D call. CDR1 is SGHRS, CDR2 YFSETQ, per germline. There are 14 residues in the CDR3. V was clipped by 0 bases and J by 2 bases, with 8 bases between them. The CDR3 bases are TGCGCCAGCAGCTTGGATGGCAGAAACACTGAAGCTTTCTTT. Translation: CASSLDGRNTEAFF.

The chain has TRBV19 and TRBJ2-3; maybe TRBD2 (6 bases). CDR1 is LNHDA and CDR2 is SQIVND in the germline V gene (reference sequence). The ends were cut back, 2 bases at V and 6 bases at J, with 12 bases in the middle. The CDR3 spans 14 residues. CDR3 in DNA: TGTGCCAGTAGTATAAGGCGGCGGGGTGATACGCAGTATTTT. It yields the protein CASSIRRRGDTQYF.

The chain employs TRBV11-2 and TRBJ2-5, with D uncertain. CDR3 length: 14 amino acids. Germline V gene lookup returns CDR1 SGHAT and CDR2 FQNNGV. V lost 1 base to trimming and J lost 2 bases, with 8 bases between them. CDR3 loop: CASSLAWQQETQYF. The CDR3 DNA is TGTGCCAGCAGCTTAGCCTGGCAGCAAGAGACCCAGTACTTC.

This clone was detected a few times. This chain uses TRBV19 with TRBJ1-1, with a weak D call TRBD1 (6 bases). CDR1 is LNHDA and CDR2 is SQIVND in the germline V gene (reference sequence). CDR3 length: 13 residues. V lost 4 bases to trimming and J lost 5 bases, with 11 bases between them. DNA for the CDR3: TGTGCCAGTAGTAGACACAGGGAGACTGAAGCTTTCTTT. As protein: CASSRHRETEAFF.

Concerning this clone itself: Within the sample, other DNA sequences also encode this same CDR3. This sequence joins TRBV7-9 and TRBJ2-1, with a possible D match to TRBD2 (6 bases). Trimming took off 2 bases at V and 1 base at J, with 12 bases between the two ends. CDR1 and CDR2 (germline): SEHNR, FQNEAQ (reference sequence). The CDR3 totals 16 residues. The CDR3 nucleotides read TGTGCCAGCAGCTTAAGCCTAGCGTCTTCCTACAATGAGCAGTTCTTC. Its translation: CASSLSLASSYNEQFF.

The chain joins TRBV10-3 to TRBJ2-5; 8 positions agree with TRBD2. Unmatched junction bases numbered 6, after V lost 7 bases and J lost 5 bases. CDR1 ENHRY and CDR2 SYGVKD come from the germline V gene. The CDR3 contains 13 residues. CDR3 coding DNA: TGTGCCATCACGGCGGGAGGACAGGAGACCCAGTACTTC. It yields the protein CAITAGGQETQYF.

The chain has TRBV7-2 and TRBJ2-4, with unresolved D. Germline CDR1 is SGHTA and CDR2 is FQGNSA. The CDR3 runs to 16 residues. V gave up 1 base and J gave up 1 base, with 11 bases separating them. The CDR3 region is CASSLVPLGAKNIQYF. CDR3 DNA: TGTGCCAGCAGCTTAGTACCGTTAGGGGCCAAAAACATTCAGTACTTC.

V usage is TRBV6-1 and J usage is TRBJ1-1, with TRBD1 matching over 8 bases. There are 14 residues in the CDR3. Per germline, CDR1 MNHNS and CDR2 SASEGT. With 6 bases clipped from V and 5 bases from J, the junction kept 8 bases outside the gene matches. This chain's CDR3 is CASSRPGQGTEAFF. The CDR3 nucleotides are TGTGCCAGCAGCCGACCCGGACAGGGTACTGAAGCTTTCTTT.

J is TRBJ1-6 and V is TRBV5-1, with D possibly being TRBD1 (6 bases). CDR1 and CDR2 from the germline V gene are SGHRS and YFSETQ. The CDR3 contains 15 residues. V was shortened by 0 bases and J by 10 bases, with 14 bases between the two germline ends. DNA of the CDR3: TGCGCCAGCAGCTTGGCCGGGCAGGGGAGGTCACCCCTCCACTTT. It codes for CASSLAGQGRSPLHF. The full variable domain, with the rest looked up from reference TRBV5-1 and TRBJ1-6, is KAGVTQTPRYLIKTRGQQVTLSCSPISGHRSVSWYQQTPGQGLQFLFEYFSETQRNKGNFPGRFSGRQFSNSRSEMNVSTLELGDSALYLCASSLAGQGRSPLHFGNGTRLTVT.

The chain combines TRBV2 with TRBJ2-3, with 15 bases aligning to TRBD2. This CDR3 spans 17 amino acids. Germline V lookup: CDR1 SNHLY, CDR2 FYNNEI. J gave up 1 base and V 11 bases, and 10 bases lay outside the gene matches. As DNA, the CDR3 is TGTGCCCGCGGGACTAGCGGGAGGACCGGAGGCACAGATACGCAGTATTTT. This gives the protein CARGTSGRTGGTDTQYF.

The genes are TRBV6-6 and TRBJ1-1; D gene ambiguous. Trimming pared 7 bases from V and 3 bases from J, leaving 12 bases between. This CDR3 contains 13 residues. The germline V gene encodes CDR1 MNHNY and CDR2 SVGAGI (reference sequence). The CDR3 protein is CASIGFTDTEAFF. In nucleotides, the CDR3 is TGTGCCAGCATAGGGTTTACGGACACTGAAGCTTTCTTT.

This sequence joins TRBV7-8 and TRBJ1-2; the D gene is possibly TRBD1 (6 bases). This CDR3 is built from 16 residues. The V gene's germline CDR1 is SGHVS and CDR2 FQNEAQ. Deletions cut 5 bases from V and 3 bases from J, with 19 bases between. The CDR3 sequence: CASSTHTGRQYYGYTF. CDR3 coding DNA: TGTGCCAGCAGCACTCACACAGGGAGGCAATACTATGGCTACACCTTC.

The chain uses TRBV7-2 and TRBJ2-5; tentative D call: TRBD2 (6 bases). Deletions cut 5 bases from V and 5 bases from J, with 9 bases between. Per germline, CDR1 SGHTA and CDR2 FQGNSA. The CDR3 runs 12 residues. CDR3 DNA: TGTGCCAGCAGCACGACTAGGGAGACCCAGTACTTC. Translated: CASSTTRETQYF.

The V and J genes are TRBV5-1 and TRBJ1-4, with D maybe TRBD1 (6 bases). V shed 3 bases and J shed 2 bases, with 8 bases lying between them. Germline V gene data show CDR1 as SGHRS and CDR2 as YFSETQ. The CDR3 extends over 14 amino acids. The CDR3 nucleotides are TGCGCCAGCAGCTCCAGGGGTACTAATGAAAAACTGTTTTTT. Protein product: CASSSRGTNEKLFF. Full variable domain (rest looked up from reference TRBV5-1 and TRBJ1-4): KAGVTQTPRYLIKTRGQQVTLSCSPISGHRSVSWYQQTPGQGLQFLFEYFSETQRNKGNFPGRFSGRQFSNSRSEMNVSTLELGDSALYLCASSSRGTNEKLFFGSGTQLSVL.